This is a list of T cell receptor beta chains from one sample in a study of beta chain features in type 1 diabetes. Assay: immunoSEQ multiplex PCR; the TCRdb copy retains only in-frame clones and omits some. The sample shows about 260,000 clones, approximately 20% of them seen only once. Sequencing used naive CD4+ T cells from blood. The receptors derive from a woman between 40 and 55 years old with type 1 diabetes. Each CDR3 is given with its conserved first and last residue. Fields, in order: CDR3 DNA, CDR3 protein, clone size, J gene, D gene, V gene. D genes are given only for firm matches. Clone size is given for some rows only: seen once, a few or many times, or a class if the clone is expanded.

TGTGCCACCAGCAGAGATAGAGGAGATACGCAGTATTTT CATSRDRGDTQYF . TRBJ2-3 . TRBV15
TGCGCCAGCAGCCCCCGGGACAGGGAATCCTACGAGCAGTACTTC CASSPRDRESYEQYF . TRBJ2-7 TRBD1 TRBV5-1
TGTGCCGGGGGGGGGCAGCCGGATGACACCGGGGAGCTGTTTTTT CAGGGQPDDTGELFF . TRBJ2-2 . TRBV11-2
TGTGCCAGCAGCTTAGGATCGGGAGAGGGAGAAGAGCAGTTCTTC CASSLGSGEGEEQFF few TRBJ2-1 . TRBV11-1
TGCAGCGTTGGGGACAGGTTAACGGGCTACACCTTC CSVGDRLTGYTF . TRBJ1-2 TRBD1 TRBV29-1
TGCGCCAGCAGCCGACTAGCGGGGGATCTCCAAGAGACCCAGTACTTC CASSRLAGDLQETQYF . TRBJ2-5 TRBD2 TRBV4-1
TGTGCCAGCAGCTTAAGTCGGGGGGAGACCCAGTACTTC CASSLSRGETQYF few TRBJ2-5 . TRBV7-2
TGTGCCAGCAGTTTCCCGCAACAACAGAGCACTGAAGCTTTCTTT CASSFPQQQSTEAFF . TRBJ1-1 . TRBV28
TGTGCCTGGAGGAGCAGACAGGGAAATCATCAGCCCCAGCATTTT CAWRSRQGNHQPQHF few TRBJ1-5 TRBD1 TRBV30
TGTGCCAGCAGCGTAGTCTGGGAGGCCTCCTACAATGAGCAGTTCTTC CASSVVWEASYNEQFF . TRBJ2-1 . TRBV9
TGCGCCAGCAGTTCGTTACAGGGACGGACAGATACGCAGTATTTT CASSSLQGRTDTQYF once TRBJ2-3 . TRBV5-1
TGTGCCAGCAGCTTAGCGCAATCAGGCACCACAGATACGCAGTATTTT CASSLAQSGTTDTQYF few TRBJ2-3 . TRBV7-2
TGTGCCAGCAGCCCCCTAGGAGATACGCAGTATTTT CASSPLGDTQYF few TRBJ2-3 . TRBV9
TGTGCCAGCAGCCCGACAGGGGGAGTTACTGGCTACACCTTC CASSPTGGVTGYTF . TRBJ1-2 TRBD1 TRBV7-2
TGTGCCAGCAGTTTTCGGTACAGGGATAGTTACGAGCAGTACTTC CASSFRYRDSYEQYF . TRBJ2-7 . TRBV28
TGTGCCAGCAGCTTCAAGGAGCGGGGACAAGATACGCAGTATTTT CASSFKERGQDTQYF few TRBJ2-3 . TRBV7-3